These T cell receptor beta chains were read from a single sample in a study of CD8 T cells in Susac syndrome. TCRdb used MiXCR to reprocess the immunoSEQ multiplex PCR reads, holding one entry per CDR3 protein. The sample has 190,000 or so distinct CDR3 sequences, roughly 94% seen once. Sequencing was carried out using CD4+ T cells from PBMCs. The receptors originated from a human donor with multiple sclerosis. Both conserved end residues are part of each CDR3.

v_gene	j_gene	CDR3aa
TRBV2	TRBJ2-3	CASSELSFGTDTQYF
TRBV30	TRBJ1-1	CAWRPQYTEAFF
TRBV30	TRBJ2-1	CAWSAERDGSYNEQFF
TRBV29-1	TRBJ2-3	CSVPRSGTRTDTQYF
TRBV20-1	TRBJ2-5	CSARVWQAESFQETQYF
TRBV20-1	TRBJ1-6	CSVNKAEDSPLHF
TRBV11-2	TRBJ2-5	CASSPRGVGQQETQYF
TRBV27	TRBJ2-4	CASSSRPGHPSQVDIQYF
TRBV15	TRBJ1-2	CATTPGDPYGYTF
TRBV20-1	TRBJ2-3	CSAQRGRGTDTQYF